Presented here are 19 T cell receptor beta chains from one specimen sequenced in a study of T cell repertoires in aging, cancer and after chemotherapy. Multiplex touch-down PCR with TRB-A/B primers amplified rearranged V-D-J TRB sequences. TCRdb fed the multiplex PCR reads into MiXCR, producing one record per CDR3 protein. The sample carries just under 5,500 distinct CDR3 sequences, 44% recorded once. Amplification of TCR beta used genomic DNA extracted from peripheral blood. The sample comprised blood. These receptors were taken from a human donor with a blood cancer.

The chain is built from TRBV6-2 or TRBV6-3 and TRBJ1-1; weak D call: TRBD1 (5 bases). The CDR3 extends over 14 amino acids. Germline assignment: CDR1 MNHEY and CDR2 SVGEGT. Trimming took 6 bases from V and 6 from J, leaving 17 bases between them. CDR3 DNA sequence: TGTGCCAGCAGAACTCCTTGGGGCGTCGCTGAAGCTTTCTTT. Its translation: CASRTPWGVAEAFF.

The V gene is TRBV6-5, the J gene TRBJ2-6; TRBD1 might be the D (5 bases). The CDR3 loop spans 18 amino acids. From germline, CDR1 is MNHEY and CDR2 SVGAGI. Trimming pared 7 bases from V and 4 bases from J, leaving 23 bases between. The CDR3 region has the DNA TGTGCCAGCACAGGGCGGACCACCCCTAGGCGGGGGGCCAACGTCCTGACTTTC. This sequence encodes CASTGRTTPRRGANVLTF.

V is TRBV6-6 and J is TRBJ2-2, with 7 bases fitting TRBD2. Per the germline V gene, CDR1 is MNHNY and CDR2 is SVGAGI (reference sequence). V lost 1 base to trimming and J lost 3 bases; unmatched junction nucleotides: 5. The CDR3 loop spans 16 amino acids. This CDR3 reads CASSYLGGPDTGELFF. In nucleotides, the CDR3 is TGTGCCAGCAGTTACTTGGGAGGGCCGGACACCGGGGAGCTGTTTTTT.

The J gene is TRBJ2-5, the V gene TRBV6-5; 12 nucleotides match TRBD2. In germline, CDR1 is MNHEY, CDR2 SVGAGI. V dropped 0 bases and J dropped 5; count of bases not matched to a gene: 10. CDR3 length equals 18 residues. For the CDR3, the DNA is TGTGCCAGCAGTTACTCTCCTAGCGGGGGGGCGACCGGGGAGACCCAGTACTTC. Its translation is CASSYSPSGGATGETQYF.

This clonotype was counted only a few times. V and J are TRBV6-5 and TRBJ2-4; 8 nucleotides line up with TRBD2. Germline values: CDR1 MNHEY, CDR2 SVGAGI. The CDR3 has 19 residues. Losses at the gene ends were 8 bases for V and 2 bases for J; bases not matched to a gene: 20. CDR3 DNA: TGTGCCAGCTCGGTAGCGAGCGGGAGATTGGTTGAAACCAAAAACATTCAGTACTTC. Residues: CASSVASGRLVETKNIQYF.

The J gene is TRBJ1-4, the V gene TRBV29-1, with D unresolved. Per the germline V gene, CDR1 is SQVTM and CDR2 is ANQGSEA. The V end lost 4 bases, the J end lost 13 bases, and 7 bases lay between the germline ends. The CDR3 extends over 9 amino acids. DNA of the CDR3: TGCAGCGTTGCCAGGACACTGTTTTTT. Translated, it gives CSVARTLFF.

This chain connects TRBV14 to TRBJ2-5; D could derive from TRBD1 or TRBD2 (5 bases each). Trimming left V 3 bases short and J 5 bases short, with 16 bases between. CDR3 length equals 15 residues. Per the germline V gene, CDR1 is SGHDN and CDR2 is FVKESK. The CDR3 is CASSQGPSNRETQYF. CDR3 in DNA: TGTGCCAGCAGCCAGGGACCTTCAAACCGGGAGACCCAGTACTTC.

Sample share makes this clonotype large. The chain uses TRBV7-6 and TRBJ2-2; D unresolved. There are 13 residues in the CDR3. Germline CDR1 reads SGHVS; CDR2 reads FNYEAQ. V was cut by 2 bases and J by 6 bases, with 7 bases left in between. The CDR3 spells CASSLRAAGELFF. CDR3 in DNA: TGTGCCAGCAGCTTAAGAGCTGCCGGGGAGCTGTTTTTT.

This clonotype was seen more than once but under ten times. The chain employs TRBV29-1 and TRBJ1-3; no clear D gene. CDR3 length: 14 residues. V was cut by 4 bases and J by 0 bases, with 10 bases left in between. Germline loops: CDR1 SQVTM, CDR2 ANQGSEA. CDR3 loop: CSVVWQSSGNTIYF. Here the CDR3 DNA reads TGCAGCGTTGTCTGGCAAAGCTCTGGAAACACCATATATTTT.

This rearrangement joins TRBV15 to TRBJ1-4, with 7 bases fitting TRBD1. This CDR3 spans 16 amino acids. CDR1 and CDR2 from the germline V gene are LNHNV and YYDKDF (reference sequence). V gave up 0 bases and J gave up 8 bases; unmatched junction bases: 9. CDR3 in amino acids: CATSRDPRQGGEKLFF. The CDR3 DNA is TGTGCCACCAGCAGAGATCCTAGACAGGGCGGAGAAAAACTGTTTTTT.

This chain uses TRBV7-2 with TRBJ1-6; TRBD1 might be the D (5 bases). Trimming cost V 2 bases and J 7 bases, with 12 bases left between them. CDR1 is SGHTA and CDR2 is FQGNSA in the germline V gene. The CDR3 loop spans 15 amino acids. CDR3: CASSLQGQLNSPLHF. CDR3 bases: TGTGCCAGCAGCTTACAGGGCCAACTCAATTCACCCCTCCACTTT.

J is TRBJ2-6 and V is TRBV27; D call uncertain. V lost 3 bases and J lost 0, with 6 bases in between. Germline V gives CDR1 MNHEY, CDR2 SMNVEV (reference sequence). The CDR3 extends over 15 amino acids. CDR3 sequence (DNA): TGTGCCAGCAGTTTTTCCAACTCTGGGGCCAACGTCCTGACTTTC. This encodes CASSFSNSGANVLTF.

J is TRBJ1-1 and V is TRBV6-1; D not resolved. Germline assignment: CDR1 MNHNS and CDR2 SASEGT. V was cut by 0 bases and J by 3 bases, with 17 bases left in between. The CDR3 length is 17 residues. The chain's CDR3 is CASSEAAGRIWDTEAFF. DNA of the CDR3: TGTGCCAGCAGTGAAGCAGCGGGGAGGATTTGGGACACTGAAGCTTTCTTT.

This clonotype was detected once. The chain is built from TRBV24-1 and TRBJ2-1; the match to TRBD2 covers 10 bases. The CDR3 runs to 18 residues. The trim removed 4 bases at V and 6 bases at J, leaving 14 bases unmatched. The germline V gene has CDR1 KGHDR and CDR2 SFDVKD. CDR3 DNA: TGTGCCACCAGTGACCCGTCGACAAGCGGGGGGGCCAGCAATGAGCAGTTCTTC. This sequence encodes CATSDPSTSGGASNEQFF.

The chain carries TRBV24-1 and TRBJ2-3, with TRBD2 identical over 9 bases. The ends lost 9 bases at V and 1 base at J; junction bases unmatched: 7. Germline CDR1 KGHDR, CDR2 SFDVKD. The CDR3 consists of 15 residues. The CDR3 reads CATAASGMGTDTQYF. CDR3 coding DNA: TGTGCCACCGCGGCTAGCGGGATGGGCACAGATACGCAGTATTTT.

This rearrangement joins TRBV5-1 to TRBJ2-1; TRBD2 is a possible D gene (6 bases). V was trimmed by 5 bases and J by 5 bases, leaving 17 bases between them. The CDR3 spans 15 residues. CDR1 SGHRS and CDR2 YFSETQ come from the germline V gene. The CDR3 sequence: CASRDGAGNNNEQFF. The CDR3, as DNA: TGCGCCAGCAGGGATGGGGCGGGGAACAACAATGAGCAGTTCTTC.

The gene calls are TRBV6-5 and TRBJ1-3; 8 bases agree with TRBD1. The CDR3 sequence is 14 residues long. Germline values: CDR1 MNHEY, CDR2 SVGAGI. Trimming took 6 bases from V and 2 from J; bases not matched to a gene: 3. The CDR3 region is CASSGTGAGNTIYF. The CDR3 DNA is TGTGCCAGCAGCGGGACAGGTGCTGGAAACACCATATATTTT.

The chain carries TRBV7-2 and TRBJ2-2, with 8 bases aligning to TRBD2. The germline gives CDR1 SGHTA, CDR2 FQGNSA. V shed 1 base and J 5 bases; nucleotides not matched to a gene: 9. This CDR3 contains 17 residues. CDR3 DNA sequence: TGTGCCAGCAGCTTAGATCAGCGGGGGCTATGGACCGGGGAGCTGTTTTTT. Protein sequence: CASSLDQRGLWTGELFF.

The rearrangement uses TRBV7-3 and TRBJ2-6, with TRBD2 identical over 7 bases. The length of the CDR3 is 15 residues. Germline CDR1 SGHTA, CDR2 FQGTGA. The V gene end was trimmed by 5 bases and the J gene end by 1 base; junction bases not matched to a gene: 2. The CDR3 coding sequence is TGTGCCAGCAGCCCCGGGGGGTCTGGGGCCAACGTCCTGACTTTC. Translated, it gives CASSPGGSGANVLTF.